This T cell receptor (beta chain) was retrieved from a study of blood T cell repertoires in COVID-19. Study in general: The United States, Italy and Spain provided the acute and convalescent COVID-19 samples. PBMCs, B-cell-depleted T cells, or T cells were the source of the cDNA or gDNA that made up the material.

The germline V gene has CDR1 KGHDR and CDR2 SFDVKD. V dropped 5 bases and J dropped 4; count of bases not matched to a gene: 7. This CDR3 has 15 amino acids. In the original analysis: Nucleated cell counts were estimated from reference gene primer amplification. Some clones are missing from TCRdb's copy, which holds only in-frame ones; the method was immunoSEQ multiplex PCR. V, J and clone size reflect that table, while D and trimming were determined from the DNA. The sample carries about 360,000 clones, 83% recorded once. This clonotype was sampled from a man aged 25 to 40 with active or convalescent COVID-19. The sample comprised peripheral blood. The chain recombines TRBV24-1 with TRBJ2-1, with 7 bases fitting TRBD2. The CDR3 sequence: CATSGERGSYNEQFF. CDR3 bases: TGTGCCACCAGTGGGGAGCGGGGTTCATACAATGAGCAGTTCTTC.